Given below is one T cell receptor beta chain in context. The antigen this receptor binds is unknown. No much larger clone exists at a distance of one base, and base qualities are not known. In the germline V gene (reference sequence), CDR1 corresponds to DFQATT and CDR2 to SNEGSKA. Including cysteine and phenylalanine, the CDR3 has 13 amino acids. Of the read, only the CDR3 DNA is kept; its 39 bases are in frame from base 1. V and J lose 6 bases and 3 bases, and a span of 14 bases separates them. The data derive from a study of blood T cells in healthy people across ages (dated by TCRdb to between 2015 and 2016). Some background on the complete study: In model experiments, template switching captured roughly one uniquely barcoded TCR beta cDNA molecule for every two T cells. Age-related changes in TCR beta repertoire diversity were measured in the study by deep sequencing normalized with unique cDNA molecular identifiers. The donors were divided into four age groups: young (average around 17 years), middle-aged (around 41), aged (about 61) and long-lived (roughly 82). Donors of different ages were randomly distributed across sequencing lanes to avoid experimental bias. Two additional independent replicas of 1 million unique cDNA reads from the same blood draw were analyzed for two donors (one aged 18 to 30 and one aged 80 or older). Points the paper makes about the study in general: Total diversity estimates from one million sequenced T cells were considered lower bounds and underestimates. As age increased, observed TCR beta diversity per million T cells dropped in a roughly linear way, and a significant reduction was already evident by age 40. The long-lived group showed more naive CD4+ T cells, fewer expanded clones and increased TCR diversity than the aged group, suggesting age selection. The CMV infection status of donors was not known, potentially confounding age-related changes in expanded clonotypes. Since profiling was done on bulk unsorted PBMCs, naive and antigen-experienced compartments could not be conclusively compared. The percentage of naive T cells measured by flow cytometry correlated strongly with observed TCR beta diversity.

The donors were 40 or so Caucasian individuals from Russia, aged roughly 6 to 95 years, who were systemically healthy. Around 9.8 milliliters of peripheral blood were collected from each donor into EDTA-treated Vacutainer tubes. Ficoll-Paque density-gradient centrifugation was used to isolate PBMCs, with at least 6.5 million per sample. Trizol reagent was used to extract total RNA from PBMCs, with at least 6 micrograms per sample. For every donor, flow cytometry on a PBMC aliquot measured the percentage of naive CD45RAhigh/CD27high T cells. Library construction relied on 5' RACE. This sample was sequenced with an Illumina HiSeq 2500. A second PCR of about 7 to 12 cycles was run with a J-beta primer mix and a sample-barcoded 5' primer. A template-switch 5' adaptor carrying 12 random nucleotides introduced a unique molecular identifier onto each TCR beta cDNA molecule. Each sample yielded at least 2.5 million CDR3-containing paired-end reads. All of the RNA was converted into first-strand cDNA using the Mint cDNA synthesis kit, with a TRBC-specific oligonucleotide serving as the primer. Following uracil-DNA glycosylase treatment, all cDNA underwent a first 18-cycle PCR with the universal primers M1SS and BC2_uni_R. The study's processing was this. For normalization, 1 million high-quality reads were randomly selected from each sample, with every read carrying a distinct molecular identifier. Reads sharing molecular identifiers were discarded rather than binned into consensus sequences. CDR3 identification, clonotype clustering and error correction used MiTCR with a Q25 quality threshold and the strictest error-elimination algorithm. A nonparametric unseen species model with Euler transformation was used to estimate a lower bound on total TCR beta diversity. TCRdb trimmed the raw reads at Q25, called clones with MiXCR and kept productive beta chains. Rows are combined by CDR3 protein, so each entry shows the most common genes and DNA. V and J calls and clone size were set by TCRdb, not the authors. The sample table shows 1,100,000 or so distinct CDR3 sequences, and 40% to 45% are seen once. The ten largest clones represent under 20% of the sample.

This receptor was identified in a woman aged 55-70 years in good health. In this chain, TRBV20-1 is recombined with TRBJ1-1; a tentative D call is TRBD1 (5 bases match). What was sequenced was blood. The CDR3: CSARTRVHTEAFF. The nucleotide sequence reads as follows: TGCAGTGCACGGACAAGGGTTCACACTGAAGCTTTCTTT.